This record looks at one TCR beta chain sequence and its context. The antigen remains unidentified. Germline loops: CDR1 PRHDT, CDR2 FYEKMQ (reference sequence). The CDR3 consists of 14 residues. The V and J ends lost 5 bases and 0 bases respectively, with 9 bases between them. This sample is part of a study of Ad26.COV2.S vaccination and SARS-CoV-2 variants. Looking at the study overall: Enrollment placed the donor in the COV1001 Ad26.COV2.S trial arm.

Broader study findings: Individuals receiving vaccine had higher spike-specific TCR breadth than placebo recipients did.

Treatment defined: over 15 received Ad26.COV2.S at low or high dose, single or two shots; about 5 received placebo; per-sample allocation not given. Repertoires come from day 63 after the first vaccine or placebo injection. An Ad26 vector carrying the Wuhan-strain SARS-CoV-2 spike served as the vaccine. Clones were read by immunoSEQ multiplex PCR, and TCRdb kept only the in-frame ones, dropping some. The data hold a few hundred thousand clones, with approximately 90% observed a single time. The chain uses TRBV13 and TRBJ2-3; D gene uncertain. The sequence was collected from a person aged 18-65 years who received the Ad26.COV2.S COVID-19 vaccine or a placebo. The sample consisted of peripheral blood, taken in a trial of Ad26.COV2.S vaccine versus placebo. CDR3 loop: CASSDQSSTDTQYF. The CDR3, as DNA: TGTGCCAGCAGCGACCAATCTAGCACAGATACGCAGTATTTT.